This T cell receptor (beta chain) was identified in a study of graft-versus-host responses after intestinal transplantation. For the study at large: The study gave all recipients anti-thymocyte globulin induction, then tacrolimus and steroids for two to three years.

CDR1 is SGDLS and CDR2 is YYNGEE in the germline V gene. The CDR3 runs 15 residues. With V trimmed by 4 bases and J by 5 bases, 6 bases remained unmatched. Findings of the study overall: Peak circulating GvH clone levels tracked with early post-transplant HvG declines. The marrow of recipients harbored GvH clones, and ileum or blood showed some of them first.

Worth noting for this clone: Its specificity is unknown.

Generated by immunoSEQ multiplex PCR, the TCRdb table keeps only in-frame clones and is missing some. Of around 100,000 clones listed, approximately 90% are singletons. V usage is TRBV9 and J usage is TRBJ2-5; 12 nucleotides agree with TRBD2. The TCR comes from a human donor who was the organ donor for an intestinal transplant. Material: unstimulated CD4+ T cells sorted from spleen or lymph node cells, obtained before transplant. The CDR3 loop reads CASSKTSGSRETQYF. CDR3 bases: TGTGCCAGCAGCAAGACTAGCGGGAGTCGGGAGACCCAGTACTTC.